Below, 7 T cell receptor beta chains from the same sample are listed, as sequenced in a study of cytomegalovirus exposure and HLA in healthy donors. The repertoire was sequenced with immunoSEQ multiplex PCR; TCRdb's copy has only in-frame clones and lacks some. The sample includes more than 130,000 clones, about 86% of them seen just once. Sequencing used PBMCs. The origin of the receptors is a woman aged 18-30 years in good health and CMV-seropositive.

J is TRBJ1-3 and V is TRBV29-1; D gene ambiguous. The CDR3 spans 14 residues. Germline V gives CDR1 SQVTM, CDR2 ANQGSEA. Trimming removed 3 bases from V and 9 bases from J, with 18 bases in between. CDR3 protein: CSVDIVQPSLTIYF. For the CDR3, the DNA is TGCAGCGTTGATATAGTCCAGCCTAGCCTCACCATATATTTT.

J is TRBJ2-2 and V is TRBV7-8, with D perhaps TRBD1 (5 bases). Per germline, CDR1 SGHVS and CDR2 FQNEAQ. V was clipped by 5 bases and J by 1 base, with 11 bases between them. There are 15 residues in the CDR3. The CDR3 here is CASSPTGQNTGELFF. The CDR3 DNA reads TGTGCCAGCAGCCCGACCGGACAGAACACCGGGGAGCTGTTTTTT.

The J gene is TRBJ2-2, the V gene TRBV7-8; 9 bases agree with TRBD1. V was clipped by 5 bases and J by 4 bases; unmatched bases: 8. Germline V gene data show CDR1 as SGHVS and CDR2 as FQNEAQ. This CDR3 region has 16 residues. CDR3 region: CASSPGTGSFTGELFF. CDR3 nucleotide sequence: TGTGCCAGCAGCCCAGGGACAGGGAGCTTCACCGGGGAGCTGTTTTTT.

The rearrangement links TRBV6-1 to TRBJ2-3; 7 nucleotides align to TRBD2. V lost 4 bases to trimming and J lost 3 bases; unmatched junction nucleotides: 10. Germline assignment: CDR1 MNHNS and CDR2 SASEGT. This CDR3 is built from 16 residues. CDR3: CASSGRGRSGTDTQYF. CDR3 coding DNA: TGTGCCAGCAGTGGGCGGGGGAGGAGCGGGACAGATACGCAGTATTTT.

The CDR3 DNA sequence: TGTGCCAGCAGTGCCCGACAGGGCTCCTACAATGAGCAGTTCTTC. It is translated as CASSARQGSYNEQFF. The rearrangement links TRBV27 to TRBJ2-1; 7 nucleotides agree with TRBD1. V shed 5 bases, J shed 0 bases, and the junction held 4 bases outside the gene matches. Germline assignment: CDR1 MNHEY and CDR2 SMNVEV (reference sequence). The CDR3 length is 15 residues.

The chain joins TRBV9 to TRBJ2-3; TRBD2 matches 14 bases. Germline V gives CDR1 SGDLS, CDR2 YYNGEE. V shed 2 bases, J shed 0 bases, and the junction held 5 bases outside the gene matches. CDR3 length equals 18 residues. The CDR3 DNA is TGTGCCAGCAGCGTTGGGACTAGCGGGAGCCTCAGCACAGATACGCAGTATTTT. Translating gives CASSVGTSGSLSTDTQYF.

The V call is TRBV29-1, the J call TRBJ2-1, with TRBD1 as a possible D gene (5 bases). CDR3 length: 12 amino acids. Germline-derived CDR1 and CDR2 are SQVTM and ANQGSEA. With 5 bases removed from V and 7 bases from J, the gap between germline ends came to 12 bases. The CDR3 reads CSVYPGRNEQFF. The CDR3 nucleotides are TGCAGCGTTTACCCAGGGCGGAATGAGCAGTTCTTC.